The 14 T cell receptor beta chains below come from one sample, sequenced in a study of T cells after posttransplantation cyclophosphamide. Controls had myeloablative marrow grafts with methotrexate and calcineurin inhibitor, sampled at 1 year. Assay: immunoSEQ multiplex PCR; the TCRdb copy retains only in-frame clones and omits some. The table shows about 21,000 clones, with roughly nine tenths occurring only once. The sample was PBMCs, taken 359 days after allogeneic stem cell transplant with calcineurin inhibitor and methotrexate. Receptor source: a female patient in her 30s who received an allogeneic stem cell transplant from an unrelated donor, was CMV-positive, and had acute and chronic GVHD. The graft donor may have contributed some T cells.

On this clone: A read error may account for a junction end that differs from germline. The V gene is TRBV7-7, the J gene TRBJ2-5, with a possible D match to TRBD1 (5 bases). Germline lookup yields CDR1 SSHAT and CDR2 FNYEAQ (reference sequence). This CDR3 is built from 14 residues. CDR3 sequence: CASSSQGYQETQYF. The CDR3 DNA reads TGTGCTAGCAGCTCGCAGGGTTACCAAGAGACCCAGTACTTC.

Comments on this clone: The junction differs from germline at one of its ends, possibly a read error. The CDR3 DNA reads TGTGCCAGTAGTCTAGATTCTAGCGGGATAATGGACACCGGGGAGCTGTTTTTT. Its translation is CASSLDSSGIMDTGELFF. The V call is TRBV19, the J call TRBJ2-2; 9 positions match TRBD2. Germline assignment: CDR1 LNHDA and CDR2 SQIVND (reference sequence). The CDR3 is 18 residues long.

The CDR3 coding sequence is TGTGCCAGCTCACCACCTGGACAGGGGAGTTCTGGAAACACCATATATTTT. Its protein is CASSPPGQGSSGNTIYF. V usage is TRBV18 and J usage is TRBJ1-3, with 9 bases that match TRBD1. Germline CDR1 and CDR2: KGHSH and LQKENI. The CDR3 loop spans 17 amino acids. The junction had 4 bases not matched to a gene; V was cut back by 0 bases and J by 1 base.

The chain couples TRBV11-3 to TRBJ2-5; 10 nucleotides align to TRBD2. The J call is uncertain, as TRBJ2-7 better fits the DNA end. There are 17 residues in the CDR3. Germline-derived CDR1 and CDR2 are SGHNT and YENEEA. The CDR3: CASSWAPRTSGTYEQYF. The CDR3 bases are TGTGCCAGCAGCTGGGCCCCCAGGACTAGCGGTACCTACGAGCAGTACTTC.

V usage is TRBV7-6 and J usage is TRBJ1-6, with 11 positions matching TRBD1. The J segment lost 8 bases and the V segment lost 4 bases, leaving 13 bases of the junction unmatched. The CDR3 is 18 residues long. Germline CDR1 reads SGHVS; CDR2 reads FNYEAQ. DNA of the CDR3: TGTGCCAGCAGCTCCAGAGGCTCGGGACAGGGGGTCGATTCACCCCTCCACTTT. This translates into CASSSRGSGQGVDSPLHF.

V and J are TRBV6-4 and TRBJ1-1; 10 bases align to TRBD1. The germline V gene encodes CDR1 MRHNA and CDR2 SNTAGT. There are 16 residues in the CDR3. Trimming at V came to 6 bases and at J to 3 bases, leaving 10 bases not matched to a gene. CDR3 amino acids: CASSQGQGLGYTEAFF. CDR3 bases: TGTGCCAGCAGCCAGGGACAGGGGCTTGGGTACACTGAAGCTTTCTTT.

The J gene is TRBJ2-1, the V gene TRBV28; D remains ambiguous. V gave up 5 bases and J gave up 4 bases, with 12 bases separating them. The CDR3 consists of 14 residues. Germline V lookup: CDR1 MDHEN, CDR2 SYDVKM. The CDR3 sequence is CASSPNLPYNEQFF. In DNA form, the CDR3 reads TGTGCCAGCAGTCCAAACTTGCCGTACAATGAGCAGTTCTTC.

The rearrangement links TRBV6-5 to TRBJ2-5; TRBD1 aligns across 9 bases. Trimming cost V 4 bases and J 3 bases; bases outside gene matches: 6. This CDR3 is 15 amino acids long. Germline CDR1 and CDR2: MNHEY and SVGAGI. For the CDR3, the DNA is TGTGCCAGCAGTTTTTACAGGGGGCACGAAGAGACCCAGTACTTC. Its protein product is CASSFYRGHEETQYF.

The V gene is TRBV29-1, the J gene TRBJ2-5, with unresolved D. The germline V and J ends were trimmed by 6 bases and 0 bases, with 8 bases remaining between them. This CDR3 region has 12 residues. Germline CDR1 and CDR2: SQVTM and ANQGSEA. The CDR3 sequence: CSVFSHQETQYF. The CDR3 nucleotides are TGCAGCGTCTTTTCCCACCAAGAGACCCAGTACTTC.

This chain connects TRBV9 to TRBJ2-3, with a tentative D call TRBD1 (6 bases). Looked up from germline, CDR1 is SGDLS and CDR2 is YYNGEE. This CDR3 is 16 amino acids long. The ends were cut back, 4 bases at V and 1 base at J, with 16 bases in the middle. In DNA form, the CDR3 reads TGTGCCAGCAGCCCAGCAGGACAGAGTGGCACAGATACGCAGTATTTT. Translated: CASSPAGQSGTDTQYF. The entire variable domain, with the rest obtained from reference TRBV9 and TRBJ2-3, is as follows: DSGVTQTPKHLITATGQRVTLRCSPRSGDLSVYWYQQSLDQGLQFLIQYYNGEERAKGNILERFSAQQFPDLHSELNLSSLELGDSALYFCASSPAGQSGTDTQYFGPGTRLTVL.

The V call is TRBV2, the J call TRBJ2-1; D unclear. V lost 3 bases and J lost 3, with 3 bases in between. Germline CDR1 and CDR2: SNHLY and FYNNEI. The CDR3 covers 12 residues. The CDR3 nucleotides are TGTGCCAGCAGTGACGGCTACAATGAGCAGTTCTTC. Amino acid sequence: CASSDGYNEQFF.

The chain links TRBV30 to TRBJ2-1, with D possibly matching TRBD2 (6 bases). This CDR3 has 16 amino acids. Trimming took 4 bases from V and 0 from J, leaving 16 bases between them. CDR1 and CDR2 (germline): GTSNPN, SVGIG (reference sequence). CDR3 loop: CAWTHWGESSYNEQFF. Here the CDR3 DNA reads TGTGCCTGGACCCATTGGGGGGAGAGCTCCTACAATGAGCAGTTCTTC.

The rearrangement joins TRBV19 to TRBJ1-6, with unresolved D. The CDR3 spans 13 residues. V was cut by 4 bases and J by 8 bases, with 9 bases left in between. Germline CDR1 LNHDA, CDR2 SQIVND (reference sequence). The CDR3 DNA is TGTGCCAGTAGTAACCCCGGGTATTCACCCCTCCACTTT. Translated: CASSNPGYSPLHF.

This chain connects TRBV29-1 to TRBJ1-1; no clear D. Germline CDR1 SQVTM, CDR2 ANQGSEA. V was cut by 5 bases and J by 0 bases, with 7 bases left in between. The CDR3 length is 12 residues. CDR3 protein: CSVPLMNTEAFF. Written as DNA, the CDR3 is TGCAGCGTTCCACTGATGAACACTGAAGCTTTCTTT. The complete variable domain, with remaining parts taken from reference TRBV29-1 and TRBJ1-1, reads SAVISQKPSRDICQRGTSLTIQCQVDSQVTMMFWYRQQPGQSLTLIATANQGSEATYESGFVIDKFPISRPNLTFSTLTVSNMSPEDSSIYLCSVPLMNTEAFFGQGTRLTVV.